This TCR beta chain was observed in a study of Graves' ophthalmopathy and Graves' hyperthyroidism. Study-wide results and caveats: The study's model predicted ophthalmopathy progression at about 71% sensitivity and 72% to 85% specificity. A model built from 13 signatures distinguished ophthalmopathy from stable hyperthyroidism with roughly 90% sensitivity and 81.08% specificity.

This CDR3 comprises 15 residues. Trimming shortened V by 11 bases and J by 7 bases, and 23 bases separated the two germline ends. The V gene's germline CDR1 is SNHLY and CDR2 FYNNEI. Transcripts of RNA were the source for amplifying TCR beta CDR3 regions. An opening RT-PCR round employed HTBI primers and preceded a second-round multiplex PCR. MiXCR, run by TCRdb on the multiplex PCR reads, gives a single entry per CDR3 protein. Altogether approximately 700,000 distinct CDR3 sequences are present, roughly 41% being singletons, with the ten largest covering approximately 43%. On this clonotype: Its antigen remains unknown. This could be a read error, since a much larger clone is one nucleotide away.

The sequenced sample was peripheral blood. The gene calls are TRBV2 and TRBJ1-4; D is ambiguous. The clonotype was recovered from an adult man with Graves' ophthalmopathy. In DNA form, the CDR3 reads TGTGCCGTCACTAATAGCGGCCCTACCTCTGAAAAACTGTTTTTT. This sequence encodes CAVTNSGPTSEKLFF.